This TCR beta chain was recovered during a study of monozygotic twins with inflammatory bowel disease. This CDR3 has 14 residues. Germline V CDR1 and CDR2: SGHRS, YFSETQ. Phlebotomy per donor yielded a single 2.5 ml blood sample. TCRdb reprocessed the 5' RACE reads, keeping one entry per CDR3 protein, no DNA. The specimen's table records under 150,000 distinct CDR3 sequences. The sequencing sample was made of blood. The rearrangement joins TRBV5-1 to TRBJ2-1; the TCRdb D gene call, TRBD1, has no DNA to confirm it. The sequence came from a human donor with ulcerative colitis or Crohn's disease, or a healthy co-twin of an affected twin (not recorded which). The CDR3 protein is CASSLGDSYNEQFF.